This T cell receptor (beta chain) was sequenced for a study of early stage breast cancer tumors. V was trimmed by 2 bases and J by 8 bases, leaving 5 bases between them. The germline V gene has CDR1 SNHLY and CDR2 FYNNEI. The CDR3 contains 11 residues. Study-level results: Tumors had about 2.5-fold higher T cell density and higher clonality than adjacent normal breast tissue. Unsorted bulk genomic DNA sequencing lacked pairing and functional marker data.

The method was immunoSEQ multiplex PCR; TCRdb's version includes in-frame clones alone and lacks a portion of them. This table has 45,000 to 65,000 clones, just under 80% appearing once. Points on this clone: What it recognizes is unknown.

The TCR originated in a person aged 40-50 years with breast cancer. The sequencing input was blood. The rearrangement uses TRBV2 and TRBJ2-3, with D perhaps matching TRBD1 (5 bases). DNA of the CDR3: TGTGCCAGCAGTGAAAGGGGTACGCAGTATTTT. Translated, it gives CASSERGTQYF.